The 20 T cell receptor beta chains reported below all come from one sample, sequenced in a study of siplizumab effects on memory and regulatory T cells. The method was immunoSEQ multiplex PCR; TCRdb's version includes in-frame clones alone and lacks a portion of them. The table records about 50,000 clones, about 97% of them present only once. Sequencing input: naive CD4+ T cells sorted from blood. These receptors all stem from a human donor in good health.

The chain combines TRBV7-9 with TRBJ2-3; 9 nucleotides match TRBD2. The germline V gene encodes CDR1 SEHNR and CDR2 FQNEAQ (reference sequence). V was clipped by 3 bases and J by 6 bases; unmatched bases: 7. The CDR3 consists of 15 residues. The CDR3 bases are TGTGCCAGCAGCTTGGCGGGAGGGCCTGTGGATACGCAGTATTTT. Translating gives CASSLAGGPVDTQYF.

The gene calls are TRBV25-1 and TRBJ2-3; the D is unclear. The CDR3 spans 15 residues. V lost 5 bases to trimming and J lost 6 bases, with 18 bases between them. Per the germline V gene, CDR1 is MGHDK and CDR2 is SYGVNS. As DNA, the CDR3 is TGTGCCAGCAGTCCAGGTGGGATCTTCGGGGATACGCAGTATTTT. This codes for CASSPGGIFGDTQYF.

The chain combines TRBV19 with TRBJ1-2, with unresolved D. Germline CDR1 is LNHDA and CDR2 is SQIVND (reference sequence). With 5 bases removed from V and 4 bases from J, the gap between germline ends came to 20 bases. There are 16 residues in the CDR3. The DNA of the CDR3 is TGTGCCAGTAGTTTCAGACGGGTCCCCCCACTCTATGGCTACACCTTC. Encoded protein: CASSFRRVPPLYGYTF. The complete variable domain, with remaining parts taken from reference TRBV19 and TRBJ1-2, reads DGGITQSPKYLFRKEGQNVTLSCEQNLNHDAMYWYRQDPGQGLRLIYYSQIVNDFQKGDIAEGYSVSREKKESFPLTVTSAQKNPTAFYLCASSFRRVPPLYGYTFGSGTRLTVV.

This clone was recorded once. This chain joins TRBV7-2 and TRBJ2-1; D gene unclear. V gave up 5 bases and J gave up 0 bases, with 11 bases separating them. The CDR3 consists of 15 residues. CDR1 is SGHTA, CDR2 FQGNSA, per germline. The CDR3 here is CASSPVMGSYNEQFF. CDR3 bases: TGTGCCAGCAGCCCCGTAATGGGCTCCTACAATGAGCAGTTCTTC.

This clone was counted a single time. The V and J genes are TRBV30 and TRBJ2-5, with D perhaps given as TRBD1 or TRBD2 (6 bases each). The CDR3 runs to 14 residues. In germline, CDR1 is GTSNPN, CDR2 SVGIG (reference sequence). The germline V and J ends were trimmed by 0 bases and 1 base, with 9 bases remaining between them. For the CDR3, the DNA is TGTGCCTGGAGTGTATCGGGGGCCCAAGAGACCCAGTACTTC. Translation: CAWSVSGAQETQYF. Full variable domain (remainder filled in from reference TRBV30 and TRBJ2-5): SQTIHQWPATLVQPVGSPLSLECTVEGTSNPNLYWYRQAAGRGLQLLFYSVGIGQISSEVPQNLSASRPQDRQFILSSKKLLLSDSGFYLCAWSVSGAQETQYFGPGTRLLVL.

The chain uses TRBV5-5 and TRBJ1-1; 7 bases fit TRBD1. Per the germline V gene, CDR1 is SGHKS and CDR2 is YYEKEE (reference sequence). The ends lost 4 bases at V and 0 bases at J; junction bases unmatched: 9. The CDR3 consists of 16 residues. Here the CDR3 DNA reads TGTGCCAGCAGCCGCCGGCCGGGACAGTTGAACACTGAAGCTTTCTTT. It yields the protein CASSRRPGQLNTEAFF.

Note on this clone: Germline and junction disagree at one end, which may indicate a read error. V gene TRBV5-1 combines with J gene TRBJ2-7; maybe TRBD2 (5 bases). Germline V CDR1 and CDR2: SGHRS, YFSETQ. This CDR3 region has 16 residues. The CDR3 is CASSMTTGTPSSEQYF. CDR3 DNA: TGCGCCAGCAGCATGACTACGGGAACTCCCTCCTCCGAGCAGTACTTC.

The sample holds one count of this clone. This chain links TRBV5-6 with TRBJ2-1; TRBD2 matches at 8 bases. Germline V CDR1 and CDR2: SGHDT, YYEEEE. The junction had 13 bases not matched to a gene; V was cut back by 3 bases and J by 5 bases. The CDR3 runs to 17 residues. The CDR3 loop reads CASSWGPIAGRNNEQFF. In DNA, the CDR3 is TGTGCCAGCAGCTGGGGGCCAATAGCGGGGAGGAACAATGAGCAGTTCTTC.

The gene calls are TRBV23-1 and TRBJ2-3; D uncertain. TRBV23-1 is assigned to the ORF class and has an uncertain function. The CDR3 spans 15 residues. V was trimmed by 2 bases and J by 12 bases, leaving 21 bases between them. The CDR3 DNA follows: TGCGCCAGCAGTCAAATGTGTCCCTCGCTCCGCACCCAGTATTTT. This codes for CASSQMCPSLRTQYF.

This chain uses TRBV11-3 with TRBJ2-7; 7 bases align to TRBD1. Germline assignment: CDR1 SGHNT and CDR2 YENEEA. J lost 4 bases, V lost 5 bases, and 5 bases had no gene match. CDR3 size: 13 residues. In DNA form, the CDR3 reads TGTGCCAGCAGCCCTGACAGGGAATACGAGCAGTACTTC. Amino acid sequence: CASSPDREYEQYF. Using reference TRBV11-3 and TRBJ2-7 for the parts outside the CDR3, the full variable domain is EAGVVQSPRYKIIEKKQPVAFWCNPISGHNTLYWYLQNLGQGPELLIRYENEEAVDDSQLPKDRFSAERLKGVDSTLKIQPAELGDSAVYLCASSPDREYEQYFGPGTRLTVT.

The chain couples TRBV4-2 to TRBJ2-3; 9 bases align to TRBD1. Germline V gene sequence: CDR1 LGHNA, CDR2 YNFKEQ. The CDR3 runs 15 residues. The J segment lost 1 base and the V segment lost 4 bases, leaving 3 bases of the junction unmatched. The CDR3 spells CASSPRDRGTDTQYF. Here the CDR3 DNA reads TGTGCCAGCAGCCCCCGGGACAGGGGCACAGATACGCAGTATTTT.

J is TRBJ2-2 and V is TRBV5-1; TRBD1 matches at 10 bases. The germline V gene has CDR1 SGHRS and CDR2 YFSETQ. The CDR3 contains 20 residues. The ends lost 5 bases at V and 6 bases at J; junction bases unmatched: 22. The DNA of the CDR3 is TGCGCCAGCAGACATGGGACCGGGACAGGGGACCTCATATGGGCCGGGGAGCTGTTTTTT. Amino acid sequence: CASRHGTGTGDLIWAGELFF.

The chain employs TRBV6-5 and TRBJ2-5; either TRBD1 or TRBD2 may fit D (5 bases each). CDR1 and CDR2 (germline): MNHEY, SVGAGI. Trimming stripped 5 bases from V and 5 bases from J, with 12 bases between. The CDR3 extends over 13 amino acids. The CDR3 region is CASSRDPRETQYF. The CDR3 DNA reads TGTGCCAGCAGTAGGGACCCGAGGGAGACCCAGTACTTC.

V gene TRBV15 combines with J gene TRBJ2-1; D possibly matches TRBD1 or TRBD2 (5 bases each). Germline CDR1 LNHNV, CDR2 YYDKDF (reference sequence). The CDR3 extends over 16 amino acids. Trimming took off 0 bases at V and 4 bases at J, with 13 bases between the two ends. The CDR3 DNA reads TGTGCCACCAGCAGAGATCTGGGGACCCTATACAATGAGCAGTTCTTC. Translation gives CATSRDLGTLYNEQFF.

The J gene is TRBJ1-5, the V gene TRBV28; D ambiguous. CDR3 length: 13 amino acids. The V gene lost 2 bases and the J gene lost 6 bases, with 8 bases spanning the gap. Germline V gene data show CDR1 as MDHEN and CDR2 as SYDVKM. DNA for the CDR3: TGTGCCAGCAGTTTAACAATCTCTCAGCCCCAGCATTTT. This gives the protein CASSLTISQPQHF.

The rearrangement uses TRBV6-5 and TRBJ1-4; TRBD1 matches 8 bases. V shed 3 bases and J 4 bases; nucleotides not matched to a gene: 4. Germline CDR1 MNHEY, CDR2 SVGAGI. The CDR3 runs 15 residues. The CDR3 DNA reads TGTGCCAGCAGTTATGACAGGGGCGGTAATGAAAAACTGTTTTTT. Protein: CASSYDRGGNEKLFF.

The chain combines TRBV30 with TRBJ2-3; 9 positions match TRBD2. This CDR3 region has 16 residues. J was trimmed by 2 bases and V by 0 bases; bases with no gene match: 6. Germline-derived CDR1 and CDR2 are GTSNPN and SVGIG (reference sequence). The CDR3 DNA reads TGTGCCTGGAGTGTACTCGGACTAGCGCCCACAGATACGCAGTATTTT. This gives the protein CAWSVLGLAPTDTQYF.

The J gene is TRBJ1-4, the V gene TRBV29-1; D unclear. V shed 6 bases and J shed 0 bases, with 8 bases lying between them. The CDR3 covers 13 residues. CDR1 and CDR2 (germline): SQVTM, ANQGSEA. CDR3 DNA: TGCAGCGTGTTCGCCCCAACTAATGAAAAACTGTTTTTT. Translation: CSVFAPTNEKLFF.

The chain carries TRBV7-6 and TRBJ1-3; D unresolved. Germline V CDR1 and CDR2: SGHVS, FNYEAQ. Trimming took 5 bases from V and 3 from J, leaving 14 bases between them. The CDR3 sequence is 15 residues long. The CDR3 DNA follows: TGTGCCAGCAGCCCGACATGGGATCTTGGAAACACCATATATTTT. Translation: CASSPTWDLGNTIYF.

The chain couples TRBV11-2 to TRBJ2-3; D perhaps matches TRBD2 (5 bases). Germline V gene lookup returns CDR1 SGHAT and CDR2 FQNNGV. Deletions cut 1 base from V and 1 base from J, with 9 bases between. The CDR3 extends over 15 amino acids. The CDR3 DNA is TGTGCCAGCAGCTTAGTTCCAGCGGGCACAGATACGCAGTATTTT. The encoded protein is CASSLVPAGTDTQYF. The full variable domain, in which reference TRBV11-2 and TRBJ2-3 provide the parts outside the CDR3, is EAGVAQSPRYKIIEKRQSVAFWCNPISGHATLYWYQQILGQGPKLLIQFQNNGVVDDSQLPKDRFSAERLKGVDSTLKIQPAKLEDSAVYLCASSLVPAGTDTQYFGPGTRLTVL.